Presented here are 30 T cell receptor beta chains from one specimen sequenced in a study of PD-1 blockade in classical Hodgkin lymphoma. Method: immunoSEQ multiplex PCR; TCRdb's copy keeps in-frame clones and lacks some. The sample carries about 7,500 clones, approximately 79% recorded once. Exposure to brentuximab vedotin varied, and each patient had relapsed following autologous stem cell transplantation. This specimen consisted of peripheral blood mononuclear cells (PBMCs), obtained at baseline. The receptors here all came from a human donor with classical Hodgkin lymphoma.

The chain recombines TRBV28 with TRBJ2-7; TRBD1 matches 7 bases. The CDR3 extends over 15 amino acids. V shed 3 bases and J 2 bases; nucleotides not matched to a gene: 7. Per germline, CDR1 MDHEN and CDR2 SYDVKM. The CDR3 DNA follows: TGTGCCAGCAGTTTGGACTGGGGACAGACCTACGAGCAGTACTTC. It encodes CASSLDWGQTYEQYF.

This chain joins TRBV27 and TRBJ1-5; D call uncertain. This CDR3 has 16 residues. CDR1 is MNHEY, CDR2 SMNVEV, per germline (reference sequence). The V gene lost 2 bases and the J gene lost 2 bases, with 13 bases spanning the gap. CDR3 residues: CASSLEGRSGNQPQHF. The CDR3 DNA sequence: TGTGCCAGCAGTTTAGAGGGCAGGTCAGGCAATCAGCCCCAGCATTTT.

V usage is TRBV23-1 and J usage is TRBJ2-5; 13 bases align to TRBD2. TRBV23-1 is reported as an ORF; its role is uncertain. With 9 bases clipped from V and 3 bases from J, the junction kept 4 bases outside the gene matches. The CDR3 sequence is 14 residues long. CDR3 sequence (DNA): TGCGCCAGGGGGGGACTAGCGGGAAAAGAGACCCAGTACTTC. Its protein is CARGGLAGKETQYF.

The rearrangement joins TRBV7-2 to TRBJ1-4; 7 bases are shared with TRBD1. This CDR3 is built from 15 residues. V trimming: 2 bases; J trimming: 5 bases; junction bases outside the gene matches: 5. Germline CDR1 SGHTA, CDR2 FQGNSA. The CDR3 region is CASSLITDRNEKLFF. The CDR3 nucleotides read TGTGCCAGCAGCTTAATTACGGACAGGAATGAAAAACTGTTTTTT.

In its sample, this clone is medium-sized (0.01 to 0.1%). The chain's CDR3 is CATYPTSGRGYGELFF. The DNA for the CDR3 is TGTGCCACCTACCCTACTAGCGGGAGAGGGTACGGGGAGCTGTTTTTT. The chain couples TRBV19 to TRBJ2-2; 11 nucleotides align to TRBD2. Germline trimming cut 10 bases from V and 7 bases from J; bases unmatched to any gene: 14. The CDR3 has 16 amino acids. From germline, CDR1 is LNHDA and CDR2 SQIVND (reference sequence). Filled out from reference TRBV19 and TRBJ2-2, the complete variable domain reads DGGITQSPKYLFRKEGQNVTLSCEQNLNHDAMYWYRQDPGQGLRLIYYSQIVNDFQKGDIAEGYSVSREKKESFPLTVTSAQKNPTAFYLCATYPTSGRGYGELFFGEGSRLTVL.

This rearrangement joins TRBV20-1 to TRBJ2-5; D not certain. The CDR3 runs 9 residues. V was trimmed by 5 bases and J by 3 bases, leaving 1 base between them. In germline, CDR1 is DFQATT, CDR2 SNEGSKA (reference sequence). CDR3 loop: CSAEETQYF. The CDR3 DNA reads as TGCAGTGCTGAAGAGACCCAGTACTTC.

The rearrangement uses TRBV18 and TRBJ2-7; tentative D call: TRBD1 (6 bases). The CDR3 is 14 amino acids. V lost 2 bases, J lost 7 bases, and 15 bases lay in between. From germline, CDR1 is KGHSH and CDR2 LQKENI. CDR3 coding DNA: TGTGCCAGCTCACCAGCGGACAGTTTAGAAGAGCAGTACTTC. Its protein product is CASSPADSLEEQYF.

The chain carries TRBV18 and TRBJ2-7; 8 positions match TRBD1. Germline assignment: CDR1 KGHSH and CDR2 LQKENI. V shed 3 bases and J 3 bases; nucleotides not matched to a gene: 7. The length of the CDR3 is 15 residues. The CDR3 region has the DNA TGTGCCAGCTCACCCCGGGACAGGCTCTTCTACGAGCAGTACTTC. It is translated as CASSPRDRLFYEQYF.

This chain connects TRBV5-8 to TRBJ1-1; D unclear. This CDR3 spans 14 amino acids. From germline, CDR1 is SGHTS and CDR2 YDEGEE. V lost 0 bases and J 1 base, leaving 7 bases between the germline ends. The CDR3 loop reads CASSLESRNTEAFF. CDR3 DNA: TGTGCCAGCAGCTTGGAATCCAGGAACACTGAAGCTTTCTTT.

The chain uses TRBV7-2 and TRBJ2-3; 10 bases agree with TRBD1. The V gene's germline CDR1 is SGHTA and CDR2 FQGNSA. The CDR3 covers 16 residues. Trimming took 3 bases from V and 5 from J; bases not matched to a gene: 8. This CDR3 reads CASSFPGQGSLDTQYF. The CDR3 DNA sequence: TGTGCCAGCAGCTTTCCGGGACAGGGGTCACTAGATACGCAGTATTTT.

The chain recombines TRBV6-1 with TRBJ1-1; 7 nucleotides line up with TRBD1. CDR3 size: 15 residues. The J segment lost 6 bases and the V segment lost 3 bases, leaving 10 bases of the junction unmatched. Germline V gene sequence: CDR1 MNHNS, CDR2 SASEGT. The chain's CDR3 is CASSDPGQPRAEAFF. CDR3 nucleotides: TGTGCCAGCAGTGACCCGGGACAGCCCAGAGCTGAAGCTTTCTTT.

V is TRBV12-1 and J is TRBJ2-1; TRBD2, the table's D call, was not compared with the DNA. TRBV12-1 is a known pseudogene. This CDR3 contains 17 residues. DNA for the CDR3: TGTGCCAGCAGCTTTTCCCGGACTAGCGGGAGGTGCAATGAGCAGTTCTTC. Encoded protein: CASSFSRTSGRCNEQFF.

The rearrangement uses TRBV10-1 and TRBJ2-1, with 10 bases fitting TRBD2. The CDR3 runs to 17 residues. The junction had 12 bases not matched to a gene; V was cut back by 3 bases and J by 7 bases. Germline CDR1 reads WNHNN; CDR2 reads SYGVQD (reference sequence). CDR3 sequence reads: CASSDPKVAGGLNEQFF. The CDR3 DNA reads TGCGCCAGCAGTGACCCAAAGGTAGCGGGAGGTCTGAATGAGCAGTTCTTC.

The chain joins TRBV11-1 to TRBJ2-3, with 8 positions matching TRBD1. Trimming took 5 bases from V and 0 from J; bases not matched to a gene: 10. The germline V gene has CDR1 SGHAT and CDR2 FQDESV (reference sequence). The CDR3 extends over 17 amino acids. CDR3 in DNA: TGTGCCAGCAGCCCTTTTCTTGGGACAGGTAGCACAGATACGCAGTATTTT. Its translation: CASSPFLGTGSTDTQYF.

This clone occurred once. CDR3 protein: CASQGTVGDNQPQHF. The CDR3, as DNA: TGTGCCAGTCAAGGGACAGTGGGGGATAATCAGCCCCAGCATTTT. J is TRBJ1-5 and V is TRBV6-5, with 7 bases lining up with TRBD1. The ends lost 9 bases at V and 4 bases at J; junction bases unmatched: 12. Germline V CDR1 and CDR2: MNHEY, SVGAGI. CDR3 length: 15 residues.

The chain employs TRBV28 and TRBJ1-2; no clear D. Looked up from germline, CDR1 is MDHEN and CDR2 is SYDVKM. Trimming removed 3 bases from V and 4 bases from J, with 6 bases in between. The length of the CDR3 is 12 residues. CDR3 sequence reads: CASSFGGYGYTF. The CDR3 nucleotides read TGTGCCAGCAGTTTTGGCGGCTATGGCTACACCTTC.

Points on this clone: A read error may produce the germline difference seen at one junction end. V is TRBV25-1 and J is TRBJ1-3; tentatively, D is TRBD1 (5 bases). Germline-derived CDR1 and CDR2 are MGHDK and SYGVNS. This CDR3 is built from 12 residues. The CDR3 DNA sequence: TGTGCCCCGAGCGGGCAGGGCAGGCACCATATATTT. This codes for CAPSGQGRHHIF.

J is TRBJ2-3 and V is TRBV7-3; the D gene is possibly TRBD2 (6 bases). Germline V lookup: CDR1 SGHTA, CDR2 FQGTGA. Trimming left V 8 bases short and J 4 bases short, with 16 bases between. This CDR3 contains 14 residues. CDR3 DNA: TGTGCCAGCGATTATACCGGGGGTGCAGATACGCAGTATTTT. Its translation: CASDYTGGADTQYF.

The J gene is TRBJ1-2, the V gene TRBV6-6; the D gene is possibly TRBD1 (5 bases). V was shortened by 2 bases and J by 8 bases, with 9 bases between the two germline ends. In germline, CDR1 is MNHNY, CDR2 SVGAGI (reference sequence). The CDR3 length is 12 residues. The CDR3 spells CASSYGGGGYTF. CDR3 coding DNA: TGTGCCAGCAGTTACGGGGGAGGGGGCTACACCTTC.

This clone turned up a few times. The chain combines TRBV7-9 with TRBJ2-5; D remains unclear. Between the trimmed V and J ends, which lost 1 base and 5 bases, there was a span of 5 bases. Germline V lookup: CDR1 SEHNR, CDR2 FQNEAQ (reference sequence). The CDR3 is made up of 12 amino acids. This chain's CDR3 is CASSLVTETQYF. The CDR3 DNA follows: TGTGCCAGCAGCTTAGTGACGGAGACCCAGTACTTC.

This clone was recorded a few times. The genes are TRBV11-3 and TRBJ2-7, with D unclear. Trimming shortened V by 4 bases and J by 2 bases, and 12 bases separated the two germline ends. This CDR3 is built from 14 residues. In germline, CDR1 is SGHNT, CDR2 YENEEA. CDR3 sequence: CASSSLLSTYEQYF. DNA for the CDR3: TGTGCCAGCAGCTCCCTCCTTAGCACCTACGAGCAGTACTTC.

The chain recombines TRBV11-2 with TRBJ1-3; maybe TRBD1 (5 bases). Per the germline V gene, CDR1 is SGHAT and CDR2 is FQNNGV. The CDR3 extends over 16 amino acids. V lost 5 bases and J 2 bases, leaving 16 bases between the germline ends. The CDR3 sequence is CASSPGTPWTGNTIYF. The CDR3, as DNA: TGTGCCAGCAGCCCAGGGACCCCATGGACTGGAAACACCATATATTTT.

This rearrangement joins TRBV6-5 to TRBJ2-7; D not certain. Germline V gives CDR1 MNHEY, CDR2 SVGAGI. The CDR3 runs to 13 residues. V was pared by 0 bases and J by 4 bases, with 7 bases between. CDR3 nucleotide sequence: TGTGCCAGCAGTTACTCTTCGGTATACGAGCAGTACTTC. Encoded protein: CASSYSSVYEQYF.

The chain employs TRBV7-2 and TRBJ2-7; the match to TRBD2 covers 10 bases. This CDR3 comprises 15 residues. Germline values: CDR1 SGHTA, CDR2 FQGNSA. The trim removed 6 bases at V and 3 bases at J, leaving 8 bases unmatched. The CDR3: CASSPRTSGNYEQYF. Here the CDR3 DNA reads TGTGCCAGCAGTCCAAGGACTAGCGGAAACTACGAGCAGTACTTC.

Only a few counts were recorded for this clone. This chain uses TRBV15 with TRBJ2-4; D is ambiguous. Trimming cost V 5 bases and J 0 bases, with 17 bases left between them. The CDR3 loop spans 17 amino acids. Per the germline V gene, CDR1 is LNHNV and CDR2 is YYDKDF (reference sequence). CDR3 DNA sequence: TGTGCCACCAGCCCCCAGGAAGCATCCCTAGCCAAAAACATTCAGTACTTC. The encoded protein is CATSPQEASLAKNIQYF.

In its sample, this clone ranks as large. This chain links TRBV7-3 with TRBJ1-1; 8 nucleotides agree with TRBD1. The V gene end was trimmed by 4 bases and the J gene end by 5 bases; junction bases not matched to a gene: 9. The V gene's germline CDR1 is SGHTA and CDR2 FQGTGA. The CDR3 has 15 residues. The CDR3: CASSSGTGVLTEAFF. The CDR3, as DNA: TGTGCCAGCAGCTCCGGGACAGGCGTCCTTACTGAAGCTTTCTTT.

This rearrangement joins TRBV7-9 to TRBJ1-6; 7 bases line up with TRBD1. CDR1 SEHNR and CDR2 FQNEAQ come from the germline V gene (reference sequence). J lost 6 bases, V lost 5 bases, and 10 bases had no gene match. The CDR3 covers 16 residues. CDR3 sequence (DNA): TGTGCCAGCAGCCGGGACAGCAGCAACCTTAATTCACCCCTCCACTTT. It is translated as CASSRDSSNLNSPLHF.

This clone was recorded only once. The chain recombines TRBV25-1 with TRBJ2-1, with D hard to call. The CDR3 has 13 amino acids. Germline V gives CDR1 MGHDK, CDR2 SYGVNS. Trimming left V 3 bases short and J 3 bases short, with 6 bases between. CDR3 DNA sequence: TGTGCCAGCAGTGACCCGAACTACAATGAGCAGTTCTTC. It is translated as CASSDPNYNEQFF.

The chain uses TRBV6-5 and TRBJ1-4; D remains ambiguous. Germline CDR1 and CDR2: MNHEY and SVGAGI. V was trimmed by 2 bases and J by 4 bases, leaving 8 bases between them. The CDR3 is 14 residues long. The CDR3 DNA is TGTGCCAGCAGTTACGGGGTCCATAATGAAAAACTGTTTTTT. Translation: CASSYGVHNEKLFF.

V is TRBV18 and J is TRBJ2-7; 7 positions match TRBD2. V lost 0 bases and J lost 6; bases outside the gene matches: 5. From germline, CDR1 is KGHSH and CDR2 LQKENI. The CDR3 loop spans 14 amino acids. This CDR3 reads CASSPPTGGSEQYF. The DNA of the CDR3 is TGTGCCAGCTCACCACCAACGGGAGGCAGCGAGCAGTACTTC.